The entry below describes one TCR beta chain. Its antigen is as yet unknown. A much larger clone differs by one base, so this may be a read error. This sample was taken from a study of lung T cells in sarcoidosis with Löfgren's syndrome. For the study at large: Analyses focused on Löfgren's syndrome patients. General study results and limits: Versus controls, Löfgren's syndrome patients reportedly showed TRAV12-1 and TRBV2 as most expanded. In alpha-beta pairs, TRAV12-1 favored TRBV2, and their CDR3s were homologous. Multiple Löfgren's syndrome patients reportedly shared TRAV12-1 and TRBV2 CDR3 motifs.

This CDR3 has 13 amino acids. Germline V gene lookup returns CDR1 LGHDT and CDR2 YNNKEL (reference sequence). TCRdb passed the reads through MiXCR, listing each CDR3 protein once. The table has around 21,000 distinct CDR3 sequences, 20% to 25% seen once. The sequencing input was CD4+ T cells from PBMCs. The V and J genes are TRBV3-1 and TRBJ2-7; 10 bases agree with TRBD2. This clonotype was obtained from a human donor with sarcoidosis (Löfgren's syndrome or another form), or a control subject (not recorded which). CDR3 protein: CASSASGSYELYF. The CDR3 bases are TGTGCCAGCTCGGCTAGCGGGAGTTATGAGCTGTACTTC.